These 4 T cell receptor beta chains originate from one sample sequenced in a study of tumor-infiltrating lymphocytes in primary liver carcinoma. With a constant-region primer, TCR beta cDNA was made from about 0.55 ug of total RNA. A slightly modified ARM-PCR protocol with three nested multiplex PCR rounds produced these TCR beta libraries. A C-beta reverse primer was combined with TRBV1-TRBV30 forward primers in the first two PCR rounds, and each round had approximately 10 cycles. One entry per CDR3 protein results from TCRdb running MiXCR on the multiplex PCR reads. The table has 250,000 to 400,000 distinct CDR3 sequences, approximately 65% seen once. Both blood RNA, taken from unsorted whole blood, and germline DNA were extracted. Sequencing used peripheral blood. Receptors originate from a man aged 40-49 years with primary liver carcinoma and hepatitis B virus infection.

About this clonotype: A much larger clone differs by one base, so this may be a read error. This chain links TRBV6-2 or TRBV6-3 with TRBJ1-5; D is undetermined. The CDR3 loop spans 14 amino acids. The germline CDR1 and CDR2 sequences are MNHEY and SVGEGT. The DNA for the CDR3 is TGTGCCAGCGGTTATACGTCTCGGGATCAGCCCCAGCATTTT. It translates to CASGYTSRDQPQHF.

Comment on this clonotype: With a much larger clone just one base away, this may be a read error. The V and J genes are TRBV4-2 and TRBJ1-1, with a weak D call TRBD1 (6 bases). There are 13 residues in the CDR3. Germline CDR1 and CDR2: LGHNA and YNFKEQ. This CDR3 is CVSSHPGAPEAFF. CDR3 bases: TGTGTCAGCAGCCATCCAGGGGCCCCTGAAGCTTTCTTT.

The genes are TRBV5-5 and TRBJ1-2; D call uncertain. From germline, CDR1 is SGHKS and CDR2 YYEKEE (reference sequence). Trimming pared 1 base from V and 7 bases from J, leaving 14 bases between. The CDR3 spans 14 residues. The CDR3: CASSLPPETAGYTF. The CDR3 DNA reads TGTGCCAGCAGCTTGCCCCCCGAGACGGCTGGCTACACCTTC.

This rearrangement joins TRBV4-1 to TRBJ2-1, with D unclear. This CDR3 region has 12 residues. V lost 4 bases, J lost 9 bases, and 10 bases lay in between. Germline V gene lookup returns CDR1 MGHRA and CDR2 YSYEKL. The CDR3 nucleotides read TGCGCCAGCAGCCCCCCGCTCGGTGAGCAGTTCTTC. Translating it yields CASSPPLGEQFF.